The following is a T cell receptor (beta chain) sequence with its context. This clone has only one observation. There is no known antigen for this receptor. Per-nucleotide qualities are absent, and no much larger clonotype sits a single base away. This entry comes from a study of blood T cell repertoires in COVID-19 (dated by TCRdb to 2020 to 2022). For the study in its entirety: Samples from collaborators originated in the United States, Italy and Spain and spanned both the acute and convalescent phases of COVID-19. Nearly every sample came with metadata listing a de-identified subject ID, COVID-19 status, age in years and sex. The dataset comprised deeply sampled blood TCRbeta repertoires from subjects exposed to, actively infected with, or recovered from COVID-19. A freely available public database, intended as a resource for researchers studying the immune response to SARS-CoV-2, is where the repertoires were released. The samples were drawn from two sources: the first 160 participants of the ongoing ImmuneRACE study, and some 1,300 subjects contributed by 6 global collaborators. The prospective study material was composed of cDNA or gDNA derived from T cells, B-cell-depleted T cells, or PBMCs. Where HLA class I and class II types were available, the types were taken from metadata supplied by the sample provider, not from assay-based typing.

The CDR3 runs 15 amino acids, cysteine and phenylalanine included. The only DNA kept is the CDR3, 45 bases in frame from the first base. The V end loses 1 base and the J end loses 0 bases, and a stretch of 10 bases separates them. According to the germline V gene (reference sequence), CDR1 reads PRHDT and CDR2 reads FYEKMQ. Whole blood was collected in K2EDTA tubes by collaborating institutions according to the institutions' own protocols. Collaborator samples were shipped for TCRbeta analysis as frozen whole blood, isolated PBMCs, or DNA extracted from either sample type. TCRbeta CDR3 regions were amplified from genomic DNA by means of the immunoSEQ Assay, a bias-controlled multiplex PCR. In the paper's pipeline: The number of nucleated cells in each sample was estimated from the amplification of reference gene primers within the assay. To quantify the absolute abundance of each unique TCRbeta CDR3 rearrangement, sequence reads were collapsed and filtered. For each sample, productive Simpson clonality was calculated as the square root of Simpson's diversity index over productive rearrangements. TCRdb took over this immuneACCESS table, retaining in-frame rearrangements with V and J assigned. Such tables are incomplete; in checked studies, under half of the missing clones stem from an unresolved V gene, and the remainder is unexplained. The V and J calls and clone size were taken over from that table, and D and trimming were inferred from the DNA. The sample table shows approximately 430,000 clones, and just over 85% are seen once. The ten largest make up approximately 1.5% of the sample.

Study-wide findings and limitations: The quantity of clinical and demographic metadata differed by source and by participant and was supplied without curation.

This clonotype was obtained from a woman in her twenties or thirties with active or convalescent COVID-19. Sequenced material: peripheral blood. The rearrangement joined TRBV13 to TRBJ2-7; TRBD1 is possibly the D segment (6 matching bases). The CDR3 region has the sequence CASSLDGGLSYEQYF. The DNA sequence is as follows: TGTGCCAGCAGCTTAGATGGGGGCCTCTCCTACGAGCAGTACTTC.